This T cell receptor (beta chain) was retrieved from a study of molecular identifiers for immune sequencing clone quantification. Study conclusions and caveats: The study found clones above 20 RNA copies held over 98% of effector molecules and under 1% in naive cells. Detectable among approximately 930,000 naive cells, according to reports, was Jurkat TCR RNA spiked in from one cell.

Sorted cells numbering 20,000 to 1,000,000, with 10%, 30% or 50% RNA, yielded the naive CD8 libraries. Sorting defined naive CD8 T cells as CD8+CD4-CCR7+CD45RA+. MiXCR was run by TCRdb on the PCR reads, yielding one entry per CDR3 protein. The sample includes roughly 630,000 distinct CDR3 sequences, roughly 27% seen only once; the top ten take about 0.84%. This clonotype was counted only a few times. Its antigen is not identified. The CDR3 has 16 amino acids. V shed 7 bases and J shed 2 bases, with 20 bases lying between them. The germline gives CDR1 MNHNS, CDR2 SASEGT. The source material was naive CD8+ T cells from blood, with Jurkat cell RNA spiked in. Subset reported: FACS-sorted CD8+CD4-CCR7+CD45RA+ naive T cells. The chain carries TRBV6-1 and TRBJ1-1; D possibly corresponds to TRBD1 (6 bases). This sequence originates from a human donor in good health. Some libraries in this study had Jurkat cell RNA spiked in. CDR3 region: CASTLGGGGRNTEAFF. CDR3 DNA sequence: TGTGCCAGCACCCTAGGGGGGGGGGGGCGCAACACTGAAGCTTTCTTT.